Presented here are 4 T cell receptor beta chains from one specimen sequenced in a study of beta chain features in type 1 diabetes. TCRB transcripts that were expressed got sequenced, as all of the isolated RNA had been reverse transcribed. Libraries were prepared by immunoSEQ multiplex PCR; TCRdb keeps only in-frame clonotypes and omits some of them. The data show around 330,000 clones, with 9.5% to 11% seen just once and 0.015% held by the top ten. The source material was naive CD4+ T cells from blood. These receptors were collected from a woman in her twenties or thirties in good health.

There are a few counts of this clone. The chain carries TRBV9 and TRBJ2-1; D is ambiguous. Germline CDR1 SGDLS, CDR2 YYNGEE. This CDR3 is built from 12 residues. V lost 0 bases and J 10 bases, leaving 8 bases between the germline ends. The CDR3 region has the DNA TGTGCCAGCAGCGTAGCGAGTAGCGAGCAGTTCTTC. The encoded protein is CASSVASSEQFF.

This clone showed up just a few times. V gene TRBV25-1 combines with J gene TRBJ2-2; 11 bases agree with TRBD1. After removal of 7 bases from V and 1 base from J, the junction contained 5 bases not matched to a gene. The V gene's germline CDR1 is MGHDK and CDR2 SYGVNS. The CDR3 consists of 16 residues. In DNA, the CDR3 is TGTGCCAGCACCGGGACAGGGGGGTTGAACACCGGGGAGCTGTTTTTT. Its translation: CASTGTGGLNTGELFF.

This sequence joins TRBV6-1 and TRBJ2-7; D possibly corresponds to TRBD1 (5 bases). Germline lookup yields CDR1 MNHNS and CDR2 SASEGT. V lost 5 bases to trimming and J lost 6 bases, with 8 bases between them. The CDR3 has 11 amino acids. The CDR3 DNA sequence: TGTGCCAGCAGTCAGGGTCGCGAGCAGTACTTC. Translated: CASSQGREQYF.

The V and J genes are TRBV6-6 and TRBJ2-4; 9 nucleotides line up with TRBD2. The trim removed 7 bases at V and 6 bases at J, leaving 10 bases unmatched. In germline, CDR1 is MNHNY, CDR2 SVGAGI (reference sequence). The CDR3 sequence is 15 residues long. CDR3 in DNA: TGTGCCAGCACGAAGGGCGGGAGGGCCGGAAACATTCAGTACTTC. The encoded protein is CASTKGGRAGNIQYF.